These 23 T cell receptor beta chains originate from one sample sequenced in a study of PD-L1 blockade in urothelial cancer (TCRdb year 2017). Libraries were prepared through the immunoSEQ multiplex PCR assay. TCRdb's version of the immuneACCESS table is confined to in-frame rearrangements and falls short of the full clone set. An unresolved V gene accounts for under half of the shortfall where checked; the remainder is of unknown origin. This sample comprises under 120,000 clones, around 82% of them detected only once. 2.4% of the sample belongs to the ten largest clones. The input for sequencing was PBMCs, taken around atezolizumab (anti-PD-L1) treatment. The source of these receptors is a man aged 45-60 years with urothelial cancer.

The J gene is TRBJ1-2, the V gene TRBV7-6, with TRBD1 matching over 9 bases. The CDR3 consists of 14 residues. V gave up 5 bases and J gave up 5 bases; unmatched junction bases: 6. The V gene's germline CDR1 is SGHVS and CDR2 FNYEAQ. This chain's CDR3 is CASSPGQGQYGYTF. The CDR3 DNA reads TGTGCCAGCAGCCCGGGACAGGGTCAATATGGCTACACCTTC.

V usage is TRBV9 and J usage is TRBJ2-1, with TRBD2 matching over 9 bases. Germline V gene data show CDR1 as SGDLS and CDR2 as YYNGEE. J lost 7 bases, V lost 4 bases, and 12 bases had no gene match. The length of the CDR3 is 16 residues. The CDR3 is CASSPYGAGGPNEQFF. The CDR3 coding sequence is TGTGCCAGCAGCCCCTACGGGGCGGGAGGGCCGAATGAGCAGTTCTTC.

DNA of the CDR3: TGTGCCATCAGGCGTCAGGGCGCCTCGGGACTAGCGGATGGGGAGCAGTTCTTC. Residues: CAIRRQGASGLADGEQFF. The chain joins TRBV10-3 to TRBJ2-1; 11 nucleotides line up with TRBD2. There are 18 residues in the CDR3. V shed 6 bases and J 10 bases; nucleotides not matched to a gene: 20. Germline CDR1 is ENHRY and CDR2 is SYGVKD.

The chain employs TRBV6-6 and TRBJ2-7; no definite D call. Germline V gene sequence: CDR1 MNHNY, CDR2 SVGAGI (reference sequence). The CDR3 runs to 13 residues. V dropped 6 bases and J dropped 2 bases, with 11 bases sitting between them. DNA of the CDR3: TGTGCCAGCAGGATAAAAGTAGCCTACGAGCAGTACTTC. Its protein product is CASRIKVAYEQYF.

CDR3 nucleotide sequence: TGTGCCAGTAGTCTTAGCGGGAGCTCCTACAATGAGCAGTTCTTC. This sequence encodes CASSLSGSSYNEQFF. This sequence joins TRBV19 and TRBJ2-1; 9 bases line up with TRBD2. This CDR3 has 15 residues. Germline V CDR1 and CDR2: LNHDA, SQIVND (reference sequence). V lost 5 bases to trimming and J lost 0 bases; unmatched junction nucleotides: 2. The full variable domain, completed using reference TRBV19 and TRBJ2-1, is DGGITQSPKYLFRKEGQNVTLSCEQNLNHDAMYWYRQDPGQGLRLIYYSQIVNDFQKGDIAEGYSVSREKKESFPLTVTSAQKNPTAFYLCASSLSGSSYNEQFFGPGTRLTVL.

The chain is built from TRBV10-3 and TRBJ1-1, with 9 bases identical to TRBD1. The CDR3 is 15 residues long. In germline, CDR1 is ENHRY, CDR2 SYGVKD. J gave up 1 base and V 3 bases, and 3 bases lay outside the gene matches. CDR3 region: CAISDQGQGNTEAFF. The CDR3 DNA reads TGTGCCATCAGTGACCAGGGACAGGGGAACACTGAAGCTTTCTTT.

The V and J genes are TRBV9 and TRBJ2-7, with D possibly matching TRBD1 (6 bases). In germline, CDR1 is SGDLS, CDR2 YYNGEE. V lost 4 bases and J lost 2, with 13 bases in between. This CDR3 is 14 amino acids long. Here the CDR3 reads CASSPEDRTYEQYF. CDR3 DNA: TGTGCCAGCAGCCCAGAGGACAGAACCTACGAGCAGTACTTC.

The chain has TRBV7-2 and TRBJ2-7; 10 bases are a match to TRBD2. The germline gives CDR1 SGHTA, CDR2 FQGNSA. Unmatched junction bases numbered 10, after V lost 5 bases and J lost 6 bases. The CDR3 runs to 15 residues. The CDR3: CASSPKAGGPGEQYF. The CDR3 DNA follows: TGTGCCAGCAGCCCTAAAGCGGGAGGGCCGGGCGAGCAGTACTTC.

The chain links TRBV19 to TRBJ2-1; D might be TRBD2 (5 bases). The CDR3 length is 13 residues. Germline CDR1 LNHDA, CDR2 SQIVND (reference sequence). The germline V and J ends were trimmed by 6 bases and 1 base, with 7 bases remaining between them. The CDR3 region has the DNA TGTGCCAGTAGGAAGCGGTCCTACAATGAGCAGTTCTTC. This codes for CASRKRSYNEQFF.

The chain joins TRBV7-6 to TRBJ2-2, with TRBD2 as a possible D gene (6 bases). Trimming took off 2 bases at V and 1 base at J, with 11 bases between the two ends. CDR1 is SGHVS, CDR2 FNYEAQ, per germline. This CDR3 spans 16 amino acids. CDR3 nucleotide sequence: TGTGCCAGCAGCTTATCGGGACTTAGGAACACCGGGGAGCTGTTTTTT. The encoded protein is CASSLSGLRNTGELFF. Filled out from reference TRBV7-6 and TRBJ2-2, the complete variable domain reads GAGVSQSPRYKVTKRGQDVALRCDPISGHVSLYWYRQALGQGPEFLTYFNYEAQQDKSGLPNDRFSAERPEGSISTLTIQRTEQRDSAMYRCASSLSGLRNTGELFFGEGSRLTVL.

The chain combines TRBV9 with TRBJ2-2; 9 positions agree with TRBD2. CDR1 SGDLS and CDR2 YYNGEE come from the germline V gene. V was pared by 6 bases and J by 6 bases, with 3 bases of the junction left unmatched. The CDR3 contains 13 residues. The CDR3 sequence is CASTAGGAGELFF. In DNA form, the CDR3 reads TGTGCCAGCACAGCGGGAGGCGCCGGGGAGCTGTTTTTT. Looking up the rest from reference TRBV9 and TRBJ2-2 gives the full variable domain: DSGVTQTPKHLITATGQRVTLRCSPRSGDLSVYWYQQSLDQGLQFLIQYYNGEERAKGNILERFSAQQFPDLHSELNLSSLELGDSALYFCASTAGGAGELFFGEGSRLTVL.

This chain uses TRBV2 with TRBJ1-4, with D possibly TRBD1 on 5 matching bases. From germline, CDR1 is SNHLY and CDR2 FYNNEI. This CDR3 spans 14 amino acids. Trimming took 6 bases from V and 4 from J, leaving 12 bases between them. The CDR3 region is CASRGRQSNEKLFF. CDR3 in DNA: TGTGCCAGCAGGGGGCGACAGAGTAATGAAAAACTGTTTTTT.

The V call is TRBV18, the J call TRBJ1-2; D possibly corresponds to TRBD1 (6 bases). This CDR3 is built from 15 residues. The germline V and J ends were trimmed by 0 bases and 8 bases, with 16 bases remaining between them. Germline V gene sequence: CDR1 KGHSH, CDR2 LQKENI. CDR3 region: CASSPPNLGANGYTF. The CDR3 nucleotides read TGTGCCAGCTCACCACCGAATCTGGGGGCGAACGGCTACACCTTC.

The chain combines TRBV9 with TRBJ1-6; D might be TRBD1 (6 bases). The CDR3 is 17 residues long. CDR1 and CDR2 from the germline V gene are SGDLS and YYNGEE. Trimming left V 4 bases short and J 0 bases short, with 14 bases between. CDR3 residues: CASSTGQSSSYNSPLHF. CDR3 DNA: TGTGCCAGCAGCACGGGACAATCGAGCTCCTATAATTCACCCCTCCACTTT.

The V and J genes are TRBV11-2 and TRBJ2-3, with D unclear. There are 11 residues in the CDR3. CDR1 is SGHAT, CDR2 FQNNGV, per germline. V was shortened by 0 bases and J by 9 bases, with 4 bases between the two germline ends. CDR3 sequence (DNA): TGTGCCAGCAGCTTAGACGAGACGCAGTATTTT. This sequence encodes CASSLDETQYF. Looking up the rest from reference TRBV11-2 and TRBJ2-3 gives the full variable domain: EAGVAQSPRYKIIEKRQSVAFWCNPISGHATLYWYQQILGQGPKLLIQFQNNGVVDDSQLPKDRFSAERLKGVDSTLKIQPAKLEDSAVYLCASSLDETQYFGPGTRLTVL.

This clone was counted a single time. The rearrangement links TRBV7-8 to TRBJ2-1; a weak D match, TRBD2 (5 bases). The CDR3 extends over 15 amino acids. V was cut by 7 bases and J by 0 bases, with 13 bases left in between. In germline, CDR1 is SGHVS, CDR2 FQNEAQ. CDR3 DNA sequence: TGTGCCAGCAACTCGGAGGCGGGCTCCTACAATGAGCAGTTCTTC. Translation: CASNSEAGSYNEQFF.

The V gene is TRBV4-1, the J gene TRBJ1-1; TRBD1 might be the D (6 bases). V lost 1 base, J lost 1 base, and 7 bases lay in between. The CDR3 runs 14 residues. Per germline, CDR1 MGHRA and CDR2 YSYEKL. As DNA, the CDR3 is TGCGCCAGCAGCCAAGGACAGGCGAACACTGAAGCTTTCTTT. Translating gives CASSQGQANTEAFF.

The rearrangement joins TRBV15 to TRBJ1-1, with unresolved D. Germline lookup yields CDR1 LNHNV and CDR2 YYDKDF (reference sequence). The V end lost 5 bases, the J end lost 4 bases, and 17 bases lay between the germline ends. The CDR3 totals 15 residues. The DNA for the CDR3 is TGTGCCACCAGCTCAAGAGGAGCTATTGGCACTGAAGCTTTCTTT. This sequence encodes CATSSRGAIGTEAFF.

This chain uses TRBV5-5 with TRBJ2-3, with TRBD2 identical over 9 bases. This CDR3 has 16 amino acids. CDR1 is SGHKS, CDR2 YYEKEE, per germline (reference sequence). J was trimmed by 0 bases and V by 2 bases; bases with no gene match: 4. The CDR3 spells CASSFLSGSSTDTQYF. The CDR3 DNA reads TGTGCCAGCAGCTTCCTTAGCGGGAGCAGCACAGATACGCAGTATTTT.

This clone was seen only a few times. The chain links TRBV19 to TRBJ1-5; D remains ambiguous. V gave up 5 bases and J gave up 6 bases, with 14 bases separating them. Germline CDR1 and CDR2: LNHDA and SQIVND (reference sequence). The CDR3 consists of 14 residues. The CDR3 spells CASSPPGSIQPQHF. The CDR3 DNA is TGTGCCAGTAGTCCCCCAGGATCAATTCAGCCCCAGCATTTT. Full variable domain (missing parts from reference TRBV19 and TRBJ1-5): DGGITQSPKYLFRKEGQNVTLSCEQNLNHDAMYWYRQDPGQGLRLIYYSQIVNDFQKGDIAEGYSVSREKKESFPLTVTSAQKNPTAFYLCASSPPGSIQPQHFGDGTRLSIL.

In nucleotides, the CDR3 is TGTGCCAGCAGCTTACGGGGGGCCTACAATGAGCAGTTCTTC. It specifies CASSLRGAYNEQFF. V and J are TRBV7-6 and TRBJ2-1, with TRBD2 matching 7 bases. V dropped 2 bases and J dropped 2; count of bases not matched to a gene: 0. CDR1 SGHVS and CDR2 FNYEAQ come from the germline V gene. The CDR3 runs 14 residues. The full variable domain, its missing parts supplied by reference TRBV7-6 and TRBJ2-1, is GAGVSQSPRYKVTKRGQDVALRCDPISGHVSLYWYRQALGQGPEFLTYFNYEAQQDKSGLPNDRFSAERPEGSISTLTIQRTEQRDSAMYRCASSLRGAYNEQFFGPGTRLTVL.

The rearrangement joins TRBV5-1 to TRBJ2-1; D might be TRBD1 (5 bases). V dropped 2 bases and J dropped 8 bases, with 17 bases sitting between them. CDR3 length: 15 amino acids. Germline V gene data show CDR1 as SGHRS and CDR2 as YFSETQ. The CDR3 loop reads CASSFQGLNGDEQFF. As DNA, the CDR3 is TGCGCCAGCAGCTTCCAGGGATTGAATGGGGATGAGCAGTTCTTC.

The chain joins TRBV2 to TRBJ2-7; maybe TRBD2 (6 bases). The germline V gene encodes CDR1 SNHLY and CDR2 FYNNEI. The ends were cut back, 10 bases at V and 3 bases at J, with 22 bases in the middle. This CDR3 comprises 15 residues. In DNA form, the CDR3 reads TGTGCCACATCGTCGCCTTTGCGGGGCGGCTACGAGCAGTACTTC. Protein: CATSSPLRGGYEQYF.